These 5 T cell receptor beta chains share one sample of origin, sequenced in a study of blood T cell repertoires in COVID-19. TCRdb's table, derived via immunoSEQ multiplex PCR, lists solely in-frame clones and lacks some. The sample yields over 200,000 clones, about nine tenths seen once. Sequencing was done on a sample of peripheral blood. These receptors were taken from a woman aged 55-75 years with acute or convalescent COVID-19.

V usage is TRBV10-2 and J usage is TRBJ2-5; unclear D gene. CDR1 WSHSY and CDR2 SAAADI come from the germline V gene. This CDR3 is built from 18 residues. Trimming took 3 bases from V and 4 from J, leaving 24 bases between them. The CDR3 DNA is TGCGCCAGCAGTGACGCGCCGGTTTGGATGGCGGAGTTAGAGACCCAGTACTTC. Translated: CASSDAPVWMAELETQYF.

The rearrangement uses TRBV28 and TRBJ1-1, with D possibly matching TRBD1 (5 bases). V was clipped by 7 bases and J by 1 base, with 16 bases between them. Germline CDR1 is MDHEN and CDR2 is SYDVKM. This CDR3 has 15 residues. The CDR3 region is CASTENGGGNTEAFF. In DNA form, the CDR3 reads TGTGCCAGCACCGAAAACGGGGGTGGGAACACTGAAGCTTTCTTT.

V and J are TRBV6-5 and TRBJ1-2, with 7 bases aligning to TRBD1. The CDR3 is 14 amino acids. V gave up 2 bases and J gave up 5 bases; unmatched junction bases: 5. From germline, CDR1 is MNHEY and CDR2 SVGAGI. The CDR3 reads CASSYGSGGYGYTF. DNA for the CDR3: TGTGCCAGCAGTTACGGGTCAGGGGGGTATGGCTACACCTTC.

The chain has TRBV5-1 and TRBJ1-2, with TRBD1 as a possible D gene (6 bases). Germline CDR1 SGHRS, CDR2 YFSETQ. V lost 1 base and J lost 4, with 11 bases in between. The CDR3 runs 14 residues. This CDR3 reads CASSLPGEIYGYTF. CDR3 coding DNA: TGCGCCAGCAGCTTGCCAGGGGAGATCTATGGCTACACCTTC.

The chain combines TRBV29-1 with TRBJ2-3; tentative D call: TRBD2 (5 bases). The CDR3 is made up of 11 amino acids. Trimming removed 4 bases at V and 8 bases at J, with 10 bases between. The germline CDR1 and CDR2 sequences are SQVTM and ANQGSEA. The CDR3 sequence is CSVGTAVTQYF. As DNA, the CDR3 is TGCAGCGTTGGGACTGCGGTTACGCAGTATTTT.